A selection of T cell receptor beta chains follows, all from one sample in a study of blood T cells in healthy people across ages. From the 5' RACE reads, TCRdb called clonotypes with MiXCR, one entry per CDR3 protein. The data hold 1 million to 1.2 million distinct CDR3 sequences, with approximately 38% observed a single time. Sequencing used blood. The origin of the receptors is a man aged 18-30 years in good health. The CDR3 runs from the conserved cysteine through the conserved F or W. The D gene is left open where the match is weak. Expanded clones are given a class, and other clones once, few, many or no size at all.

TRBD1 - TRBJ1-4 TRBV15 CATNRAPVTGQFEKLFF TGTGCCACCAACAGAGCCCCCGTGACAGGGCAGTTTGAAAAACTGTTTTTT
TRBD2 - TRBJ2-5 TRBV12-3/TRBV12-4 CASSRAGVQETQYF TGTGCCAGCAGTAGAGCGGGGGTCCAAGAGACCCAGTACTTC
- few TRBJ1-2 TRBV5-1 CASSLEQVEVGYTF TGCGCCAGCAGCTTGGAACAGGTCGAGGTTGGCTACACCTTC
- few TRBJ2-1 TRBV7-9 CASSFLDSPSPYNEQFF TGTGCCAGCAGCTTCTTGGACTCTCCATCCCCCTACAATGAGCAGTTCTTC
- - TRBJ1-2 TRBV6-2/TRBV6-3 CASSHRANYGYTF TGTGCCAGCAGTCACCGCGCTAACTATGGCTACACCTTC
- - TRBJ2-1 TRBV27 CASKGVRQETQFF TGTGCCAGCAAAGGCGTTCGACAAGAGACCCAGTTCTTC
- - TRBJ1-1 TRBV10-3 CAIRGTTEAFF TGTGCCATCAGGGGGACGACTGAAGCTTTCTTT
- - TRBJ2-6 TRBV7-2 CASSLNDPAQSGANVLTF TGTGCCAGCAGCTTAAACGACCCAGCCCAGTCTGGGGCCAACGTCCTGACTTTC
TRBD1 - TRBJ2-5 TRBV6-5 CASSQHRTGGGETQYF TGTGCCAGCAGTCAGCATCGGACAGGAGGCGGAGAGACCCAGTACTTC
TRBD1 few TRBJ1-6 TRBV11-2 CASSAPGGSPLHF TGTGCCAGCAGCGCCCCAGGGGGCTCACCCCTCCACTTT
- - TRBJ1-5 TRBV20-1 CSAGYSNQPQHF TGCAGTGCAGGGTACAGCAATCAGCCCCAGCATTTT
- - TRBJ1-1 TRBV20-1 CSAFGNGVNTEAFF TGCAGTGCCTTCGGGAACGGGGTCAACACTGAAGCTTTCTTT
TRBD1 few TRBJ1-3 TRBV7-9 CAGPGRGPNGNTIYF TGTGCCGGTCCCGGCAGGGGGCCGAACGGAAACACCATATATTTT
- - TRBJ1-3 TRBV27 CASSLSTPGSGNTIYF TGTGCCAGCAGTTTATCCACGCCCGGCTCTGGAAACACCATATATTTT
TRBD1 - TRBJ1-1 TRBV20-1 CSARGTGWATEAFF TGCAGTGCTAGGGGGACAGGGTGGGCGACTGAAGCTTTCTTT
- few TRBJ2-1 TRBV20-1 CSALTRQNYNEQFF TGCAGTGCTTTGACTCGCCAGAACTACAATGAGCAGTTCTTC
TRBD1 once TRBJ1-3 TRBV4-1 CASSPQGKVGNTIYF TGCGCCAGCAGCCCACAGGGGAAAGTTGGAAACACCATATATTTT
- - TRBJ1-4 TRBV6-6 CASISFGGSPGEKLFF TGTGCCAGCATCTCATTCGGGGGGTCCCCGGGGGAAAAACTGTTTTTT
- - TRBJ1-6 TRBV6-5 CASSYSSDLYMKRATDSPLHF TGTGCCAGCAGTTACTCGTCTGACCTTTATATGAAAAGGGCTACTGATTCACCCCTCCACTTT
- - TRBJ2-2 TRBV2 CASLRGGPSDGELFF TGTGCCAGCCTGAGGGGGGGGCCCTCTGACGGGGAGCTGTTTTTT
- few TRBJ2-2 TRBV5-1 CASSPSRYLDTGELFF TGCGCCAGCAGCCCAAGCCGGTATTTGGACACCGGGGAGCTGTTTTTT
- few TRBJ1-5 TRBV12-3/TRBV12-4 CASSFVRGDIGGNQPQHF TGTGCCAGCAGTTTCGTTCGTGGGGACATCGGTGGCAATCAGCCCCAGCATTTT
TRBD2 - TRBJ2-3 TRBV20-1 CSARTSGGWDTQYF TGCAGTGCCCGGACTAGCGGGGGGTGGGATACGCAGTATTTT
- - TRBJ2-4 TRBV21-1 CTSRQSRRSFLEQYF TGTACCAGCAGACAAAGCCGGCGGTCCTTTTTAGAGCAGTACTTC
TRBD1 - TRBJ1-1 TRBV7-3 CASSPQGGQGNTEAFF TGTGCCAGCAGCCCGCAAGGGGGACAGGGGAACACTGAAGCTTTCTTT
TRBD1 - TRBJ2-5 TRBV4-1 CASSQPGQNNEQYF TGCGCCAGCAGCCAACCGGGACAGAACAATGAGCAGTACTTC
- - TRBJ2-7 TRBV6-5 CASSYGGIAYEQYF TGTGCCAGCAGTTACGGGGGGATTGCCTACGAGCAGTACTTC
- few TRBJ2-1 TRBV7-2 CASSFTDPYNEQFF TGTGCCAGCAGCTTTACCGACCCTTACAATGAGCAGTTCTTC
- few TRBJ1-1 TRBV4-3 CASSQGRGGITEAFF TGCGCCAGCAGCCAAGGCCGGGGTGGGATCACTGAAGCTTTCTTT
- - TRBJ1-5 TRBV2 CASIRSSNQPQHF TGTGCCAGCATCCGATCTAGCAATCAGCCCCAGCATTTT
- - TRBJ2-3 TRBV6-6 CASSYSWSRSDTQYF TGTGCCAGCAGTTACTCGTGGAGTAGGTCAGATACGCAGTATTTT
TRBD1 many TRBJ1-1 TRBV12-3/TRBV12-4 CASSRQGTEAFF TGTGCCAGCAGCCGACAGGGGACTGAAGCTTTCTTT
TRBD2 - TRBJ2-3 TRBV20-1 CSAPNLWTSGGALGTDTQYF TGCAGTGCTCCCAACCTTTGGACTAGCGGGGGGGCACTCGGCACAGATACGCAGTATTTT
TRBD2 - TRBJ2-3 TRBV4-2 CASSQLASGGLRDTQYF TGTGCCAGCAGCCAACTGGCTAGCGGGGGCCTCAGGGATACGCAGTATTTT
- few TRBJ1-1 TRBV5-1 CASSLDFGAEAFF TGCGCCAGCAGCTTGGATTTTGGGGCTGAAGCTTTCTTT
TRBD1 - TRBJ2-7 TRBV3-1 CASSQDSETGREQYF TGTGCCAGCAGCCAAGATAGCGAGACAGGGCGGGAGCAGTACTTC
TRBD1 - TRBJ2-1 TRBV14 CASSRPGQSNYNEQFF TGTGCCAGCAGCCGTCCGGGACAGTCCAACTACAATGAGCAGTTCTTC
TRBD1 few TRBJ2-1 TRBV20-1 CSANRGLGLNEQFF TGCAGTGCTAACAGGGGTTTGGGGTTGAATGAGCAGTTCTTC
- few TRBJ1-2 TRBV12-3/TRBV12-4 CASSPTPSPYGYTF TGTGCCAGCAGCCCGACACCGAGCCCCTATGGCTACACCTTC
TRBD1 few TRBJ2-1 TRBV29-1 CSVLGGGNEQFF TGCAGCGTTTTAGGGGGCGGGAATGAGCAGTTCTTC
- few TRBJ1-4 TRBV28 CASASPPGATNEKLFF TGTGCCAGCGCATCTCCCCCAGGGGCAACTAATGAAAAACTGTTTTTT
- - TRBJ2-3 TRBV9 CASSVDKSPTDTQYF TGTGCCAGCAGCGTAGACAAGAGCCCCACAGATACGCAGTATTTT
- - TRBJ2-1 TRBV5-1 CASSSLGGPNNEQFF TGCGCCAGCAGCTCGCTCGGCGGACCCAACAATGAGCAGTTCTTC
TRBD1 - TRBJ2-5 TRBV7-2 CASSLSGQGLDEQYF TGTGCCAGCAGCCTTTCGGGACAGGGTCTCGATGAGCAGTACTTC
- - TRBJ2-7 TRBV7-9 CASSFQPPLEGLSYEQYF TGTGCCAGCAGCTTTCAGCCTCCACTGGAGGGCCTATCCTACGAGCAGTACTTC
- - TRBJ1-5 TRBV2 CASRSGRNQPQHF TGTGCCAGCAGGTCAGGCCGCAATCAGCCCCAGCATTTT
TRBD2 - TRBJ2-3 TRBV19 CASSSTSGGSTDTQYF TGTGCCAGTAGTTCAACCAGCGGGGGGAGCACAGATACGCAGTATTTT
- - TRBJ1-3 TRBV29-1 CSVEDPKDRGNTIYF TGCAGCGTTGAAGACCCCAAGGACAGAGGAAACACCATATATTTT